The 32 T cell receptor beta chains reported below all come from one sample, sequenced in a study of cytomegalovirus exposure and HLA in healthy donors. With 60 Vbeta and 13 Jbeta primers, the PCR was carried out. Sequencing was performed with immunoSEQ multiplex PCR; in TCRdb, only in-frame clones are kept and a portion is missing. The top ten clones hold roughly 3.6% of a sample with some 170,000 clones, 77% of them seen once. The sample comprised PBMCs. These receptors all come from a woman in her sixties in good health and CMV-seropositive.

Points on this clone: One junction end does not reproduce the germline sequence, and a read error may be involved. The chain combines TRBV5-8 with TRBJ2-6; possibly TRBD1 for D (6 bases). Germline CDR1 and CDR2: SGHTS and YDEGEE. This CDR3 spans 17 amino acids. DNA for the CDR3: TGTGCCAGCAGCTTGGAACAGGGCCTCTCTGGGGCCAACGGCCTGACTTTC. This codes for CASSLEQGLSGANGLTF.

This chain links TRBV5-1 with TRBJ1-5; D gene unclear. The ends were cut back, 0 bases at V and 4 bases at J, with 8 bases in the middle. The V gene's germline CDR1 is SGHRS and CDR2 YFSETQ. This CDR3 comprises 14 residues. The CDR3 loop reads CASSLETQNQPQHF. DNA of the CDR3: TGCGCCAGCAGCTTGGAGACTCAAAATCAGCCCCAGCATTTT.

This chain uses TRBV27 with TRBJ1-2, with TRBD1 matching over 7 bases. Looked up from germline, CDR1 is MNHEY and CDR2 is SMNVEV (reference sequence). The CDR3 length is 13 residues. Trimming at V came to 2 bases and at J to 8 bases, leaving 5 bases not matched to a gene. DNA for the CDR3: TGTGCCAGCAGTTTAGAGGGGGCGAGGGGCTACACCTTC. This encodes CASSLEGARGYTF.

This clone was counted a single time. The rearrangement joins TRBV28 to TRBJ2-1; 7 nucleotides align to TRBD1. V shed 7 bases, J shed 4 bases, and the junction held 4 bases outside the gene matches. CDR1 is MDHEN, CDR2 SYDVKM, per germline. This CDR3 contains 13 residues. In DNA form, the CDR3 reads TGTGCCAGCACCCCAGGGGGATACAATGAGCAGTTCTTC. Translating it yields CASTPGGYNEQFF. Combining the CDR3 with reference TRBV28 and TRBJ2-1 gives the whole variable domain DVKVTQSSRYLVKRTGEKVFLECVQDMDHENMFWYRQDPGLGLRLIYFSYDVKMKEKGDIPEGYSVSREKKERFSLILESASTNQTSMYLCASTPGGYNEQFFGPGTRLTVL.

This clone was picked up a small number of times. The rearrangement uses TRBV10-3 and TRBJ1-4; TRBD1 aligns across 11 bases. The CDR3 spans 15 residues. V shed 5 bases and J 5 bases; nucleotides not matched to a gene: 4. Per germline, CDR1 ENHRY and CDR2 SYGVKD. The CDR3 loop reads CAISSGTGGNEKLFF. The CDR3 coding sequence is TGTGCCATCAGTTCTGGGACAGGGGGAAATGAAAAACTGTTTTTT.

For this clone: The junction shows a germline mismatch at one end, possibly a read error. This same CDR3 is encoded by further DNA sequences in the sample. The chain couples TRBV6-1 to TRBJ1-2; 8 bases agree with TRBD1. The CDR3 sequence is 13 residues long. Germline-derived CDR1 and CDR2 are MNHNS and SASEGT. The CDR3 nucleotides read TGTGCCAGCAGTGACGCAGGGGGCTATGGCTATACCTTC. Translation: CASSDAGGYGYTF.

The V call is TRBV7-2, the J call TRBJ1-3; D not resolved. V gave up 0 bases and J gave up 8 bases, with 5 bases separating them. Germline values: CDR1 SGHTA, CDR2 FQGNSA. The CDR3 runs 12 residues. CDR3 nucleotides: TGTGCCAGCAGCTTAGCACCAGACACCATATATTTT. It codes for CASSLAPDTIYF.

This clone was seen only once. The CDR3 DNA sequence: TGTGCCAGCAGCTTAGTTCTGAGGTCAGGGTGGTTCTTC. Translated, it gives CASSLVLRSGWFF. The J gene is TRBJ2-1, the V gene TRBV7-8; perhaps TRBD1 as D (5 bases). This CDR3 contains 13 residues. CDR1 and CDR2 (germline): SGHVS, FQNEAQ. V was pared by 1 base and J by 15 bases, with 16 bases between.

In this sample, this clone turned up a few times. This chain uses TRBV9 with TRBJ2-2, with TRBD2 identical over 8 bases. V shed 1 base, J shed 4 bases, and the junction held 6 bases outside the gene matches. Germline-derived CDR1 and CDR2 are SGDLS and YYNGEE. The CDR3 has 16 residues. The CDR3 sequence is CASSVRLAGGTGELFF. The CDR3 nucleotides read TGTGCCAGCAGCGTAAGGCTAGCGGGTGGCACCGGGGAGCTGTTTTTT.

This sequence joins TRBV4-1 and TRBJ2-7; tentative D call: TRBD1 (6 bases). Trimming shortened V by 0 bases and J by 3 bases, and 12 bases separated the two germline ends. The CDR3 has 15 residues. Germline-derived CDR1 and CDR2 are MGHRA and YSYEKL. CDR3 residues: CASSQEPGQLYEQYF. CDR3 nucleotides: TGCGCCAGCAGCCAAGAGCCCGGACAGCTCTACGAGCAGTACTTC.

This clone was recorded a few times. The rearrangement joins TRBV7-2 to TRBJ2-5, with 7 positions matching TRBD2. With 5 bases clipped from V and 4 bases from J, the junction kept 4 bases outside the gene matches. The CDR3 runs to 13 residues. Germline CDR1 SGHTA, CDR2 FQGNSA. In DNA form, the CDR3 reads TGTGCCAGCAGCCGTCCGGGGGGAGAGACCCAGTACTTC. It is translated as CASSRPGGETQYF.

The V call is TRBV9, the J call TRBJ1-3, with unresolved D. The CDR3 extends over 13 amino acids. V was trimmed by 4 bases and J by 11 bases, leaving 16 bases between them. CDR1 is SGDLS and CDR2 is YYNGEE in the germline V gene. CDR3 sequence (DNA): TGTGCCAGCAGCCCAGAGAGTGGCAGGTCCATATATTTT. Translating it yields CASSPESGRSIYF.

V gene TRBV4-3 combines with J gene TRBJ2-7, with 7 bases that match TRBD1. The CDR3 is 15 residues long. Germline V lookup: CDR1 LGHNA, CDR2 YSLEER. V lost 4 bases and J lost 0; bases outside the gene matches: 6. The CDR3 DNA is TGCGCCAGCAGCCGGGACAGTGAAGGCTCCTACGAGCAGTACTTC. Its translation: CASSRDSEGSYEQYF.

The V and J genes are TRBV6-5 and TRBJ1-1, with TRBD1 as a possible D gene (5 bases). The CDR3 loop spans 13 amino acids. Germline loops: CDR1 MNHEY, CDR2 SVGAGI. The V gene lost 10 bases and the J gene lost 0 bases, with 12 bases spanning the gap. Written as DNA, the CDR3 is TGTGCCACCAAGGGGCTTATGAACACTGAAGCTTTCTTT. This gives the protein CATKGLMNTEAFF.

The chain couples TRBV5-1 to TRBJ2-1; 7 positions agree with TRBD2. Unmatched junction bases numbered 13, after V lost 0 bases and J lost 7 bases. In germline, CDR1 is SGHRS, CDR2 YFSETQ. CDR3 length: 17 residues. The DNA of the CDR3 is TGCGCCAGCAGCTTGGCGCTCGGGACTATAGGGAGGAATGAGCAGTTCTTC. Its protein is CASSLALGTIGRNEQFF.

The CDR3 nucleotides read TGTGCCAGCAGACCGACCGAGGGGGTCAATGAGCAGTTCTTC. Residues: CASRPTEGVNEQFF. This sequence joins TRBV6-1 and TRBJ2-1, with TRBD1 as a possible D gene (6 bases). The CDR3 sequence is 14 residues long. Trimming took off 6 bases at V and 6 bases at J, with 15 bases between the two ends. Germline V gives CDR1 MNHNS, CDR2 SASEGT.

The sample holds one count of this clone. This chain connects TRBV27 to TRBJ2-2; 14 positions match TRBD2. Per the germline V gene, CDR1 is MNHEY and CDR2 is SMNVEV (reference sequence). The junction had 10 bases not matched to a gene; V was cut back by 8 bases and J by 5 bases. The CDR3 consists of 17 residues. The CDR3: CASRRGTSGSNTGELFF. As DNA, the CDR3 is TGTGCCAGCCGGCGCGGGACTAGCGGGAGCAATACCGGGGAGCTGTTTTTT.

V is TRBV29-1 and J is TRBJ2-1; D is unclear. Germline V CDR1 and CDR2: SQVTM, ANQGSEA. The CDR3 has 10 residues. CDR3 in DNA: TGCAGTGTACGAGACAATGAGCAGTTCTTC. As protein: CSVRDNEQFF.

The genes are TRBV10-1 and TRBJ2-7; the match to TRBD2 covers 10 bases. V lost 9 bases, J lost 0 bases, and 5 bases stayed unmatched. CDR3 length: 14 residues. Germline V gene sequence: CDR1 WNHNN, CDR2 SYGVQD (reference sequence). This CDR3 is CARRQREGSYEQYF. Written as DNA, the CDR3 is TGCGCCAGGCGTCAGCGGGAGGGCTCCTACGAGCAGTACTTC.

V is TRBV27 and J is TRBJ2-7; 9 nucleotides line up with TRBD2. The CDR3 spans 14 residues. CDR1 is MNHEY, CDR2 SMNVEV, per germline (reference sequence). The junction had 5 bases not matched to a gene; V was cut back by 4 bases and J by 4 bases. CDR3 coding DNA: TGTGCCAGCAGTTCCTTAGCGGGAGAATACGAGCAGTACTTC. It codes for CASSSLAGEYEQYF.

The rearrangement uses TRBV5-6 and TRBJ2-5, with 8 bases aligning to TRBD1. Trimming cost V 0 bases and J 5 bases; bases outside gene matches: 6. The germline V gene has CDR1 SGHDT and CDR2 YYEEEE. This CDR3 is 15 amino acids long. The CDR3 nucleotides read TGTGCCAGCAGCTTGGCCCGACAGGGGAAGGAGACCCAGTACTTC. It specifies CASSLARQGKETQYF.

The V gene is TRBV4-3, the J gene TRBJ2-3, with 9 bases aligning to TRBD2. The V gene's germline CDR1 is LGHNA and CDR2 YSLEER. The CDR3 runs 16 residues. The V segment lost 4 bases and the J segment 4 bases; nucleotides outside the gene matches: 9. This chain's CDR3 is CASSLHSGLASDTQYF. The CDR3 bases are TGCGCCAGCAGCCTTCACTCGGGACTAGCCTCAGATACGCAGTATTTT.

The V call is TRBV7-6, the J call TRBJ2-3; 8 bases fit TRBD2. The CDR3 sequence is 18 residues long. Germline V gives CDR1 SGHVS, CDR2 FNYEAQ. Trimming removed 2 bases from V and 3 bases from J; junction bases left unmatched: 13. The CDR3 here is CASSLRPSGSIGTDTQYF. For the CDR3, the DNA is TGTGCCAGCAGCTTACGGCCCAGCGGGAGTATTGGAACAGATACGCAGTATTTT.

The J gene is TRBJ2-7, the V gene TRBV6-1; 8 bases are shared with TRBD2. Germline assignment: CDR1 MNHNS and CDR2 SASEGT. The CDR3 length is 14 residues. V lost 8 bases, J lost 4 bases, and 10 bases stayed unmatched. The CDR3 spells CASLGTSGSYEQYF. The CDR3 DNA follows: TGTGCCAGCCTTGGGACTAGTGGTTCGTACGAGCAGTACTTC.

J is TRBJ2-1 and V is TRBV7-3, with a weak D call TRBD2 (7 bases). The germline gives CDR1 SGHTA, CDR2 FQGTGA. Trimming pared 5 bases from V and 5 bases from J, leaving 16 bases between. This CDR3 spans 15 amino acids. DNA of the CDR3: TGTGCCAGCAGCCAATGGGGCGGGGGCGACAATGAGCAGTTCTTC. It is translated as CASSQWGGGDNEQFF.

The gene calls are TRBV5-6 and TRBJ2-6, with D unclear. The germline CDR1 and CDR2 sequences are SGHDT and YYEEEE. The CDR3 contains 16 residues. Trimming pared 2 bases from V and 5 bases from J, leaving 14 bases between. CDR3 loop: CASSLFSGYWANVLTF. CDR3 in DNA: TGTGCCAGCAGCTTATTTTCCGGTTACTGGGCCAACGTCCTGACTTTC. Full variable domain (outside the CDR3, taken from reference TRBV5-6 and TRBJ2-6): DAGVTQSPTHLIKTRGQQVTLRCSPKSGHDTVSWYQQALGQGPQFIFQYYEEEERQRGNFPDRFSGHQFPNYSSELNVNALLLGDSALYLCASSLFSGYWANVLTFGAGSRLTVL.

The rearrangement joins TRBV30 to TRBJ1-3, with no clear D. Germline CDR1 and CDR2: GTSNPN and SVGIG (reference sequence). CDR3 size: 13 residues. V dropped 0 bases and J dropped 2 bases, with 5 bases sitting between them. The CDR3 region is CAWSVSAGNTIYF. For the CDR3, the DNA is TGTGCCTGGAGTGTCTCGGCTGGAAACACCATATATTTT.

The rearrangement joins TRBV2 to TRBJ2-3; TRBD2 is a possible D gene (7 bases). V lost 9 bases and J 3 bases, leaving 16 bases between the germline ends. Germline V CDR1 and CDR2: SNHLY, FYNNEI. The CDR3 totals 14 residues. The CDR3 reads CARGGGRRTDTQYF. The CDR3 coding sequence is TGTGCCAGAGGCGGGGGCCGGAGGACAGATACGCAGTATTTT.

CDR3 coding DNA: TGTGCCAGCTCACGAGACAGCGAAGCTAACTATGGCTACACCTTC. It translates to CASSRDSEANYGYTF. V gene TRBV18 combines with J gene TRBJ1-2; D possibly corresponds to TRBD1 (5 bases). The V gene lost 4 bases and the J gene lost 0 bases, with 12 bases spanning the gap. CDR3 length: 15 residues. CDR1 and CDR2 from the germline V gene are KGHSH and LQKENI.

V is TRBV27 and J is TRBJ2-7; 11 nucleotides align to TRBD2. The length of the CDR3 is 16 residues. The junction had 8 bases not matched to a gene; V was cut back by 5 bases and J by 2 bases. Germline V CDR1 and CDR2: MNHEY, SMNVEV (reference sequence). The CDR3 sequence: CASSTNSGRVTYEQYF. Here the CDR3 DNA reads TGTGCCAGCAGTACCAATAGCGGGAGGGTAACCTACGAGCAGTACTTC.

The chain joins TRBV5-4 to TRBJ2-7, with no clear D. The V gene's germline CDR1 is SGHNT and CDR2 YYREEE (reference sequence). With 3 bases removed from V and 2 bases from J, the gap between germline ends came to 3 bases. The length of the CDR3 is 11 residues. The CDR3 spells CASSSAYEQYF. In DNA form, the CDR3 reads TGTGCCAGCAGCTCGGCCTACGAGCAGTACTTC.

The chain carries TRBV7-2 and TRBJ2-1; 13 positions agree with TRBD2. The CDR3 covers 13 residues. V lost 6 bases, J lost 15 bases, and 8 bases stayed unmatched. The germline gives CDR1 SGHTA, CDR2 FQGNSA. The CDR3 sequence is CASRGTSGKDLFF. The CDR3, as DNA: TGTGCCAGCAGGGGGACTAGCGGGAAGGACCTGTTCTTC.